The 7 T cell receptor beta chains listed next were all sequenced from one sample in a study of technical replicates of blood from a few donors. TCRdb's copy holds only in-frame clones and misses some; the assay was immunoSEQ multiplex PCR. The data contain about 59,000 clones, around 93% of them singletons. The material sequenced was PBMCs. Receptors were obtained from a human donor in good health. Some clones in this sample may be carry-over from other donors' samples.

The CDR3 bases are TGTGCCAGCAGTGTGGGGACAGCCAGCAATGAGCAGTTCTTC. This translates into CASSVGTASNEQFF. The J gene is TRBJ2-1, the V gene TRBV6-4, with 7 bases lining up with TRBD1. Germline loops: CDR1 MRHNA, CDR2 SNTAGT. Trimming cost V 4 bases and J 6 bases; bases outside gene matches: 6. There are 14 residues in the CDR3.

The chain joins TRBV9 to TRBJ1-1; TRBD1 matches 8 bases. J gave up 0 bases and V 3 bases, and 4 bases lay outside the gene matches. The CDR3 consists of 15 residues. Germline V gives CDR1 SGDLS, CDR2 YYNGEE. The CDR3 loop is CASSGRQGMNTEAFF. CDR3 DNA: TGTGCCAGCAGCGGGAGACAGGGGATGAACACTGAAGCTTTCTTT.

This chain joins TRBV14 and TRBJ2-6; 7 bases align to TRBD1. The V gene's germline CDR1 is SGHDN and CDR2 FVKESK. The CDR3 totals 18 residues. The junction had 10 bases not matched to a gene; V was cut back by 3 bases and J by 2 bases. CDR3 sequence (DNA): TGTGCCAGCAGCCAGCCGACAGGGACGGGGACTGGGGCCAACGTCCTGACTTTC. Amino acids: CASSQPTGTGTGANVLTF.

This clone has only a few counts. V usage is TRBV29-1 and J usage is TRBJ1-1, with unresolved D. Deletions cut 5 bases from V and 5 bases from J, with 12 bases between. CDR1 and CDR2 from the germline V gene are SQVTM and ANQGSEA. This CDR3 is built from 12 residues. This CDR3 is CSVPGSGTEAFF. The CDR3, as DNA: TGCAGCGTTCCCGGGAGCGGGACTGAAGCTTTCTTT.

The chain links TRBV27 to TRBJ2-1; perhaps TRBD1 as D (6 bases). This CDR3 has 16 amino acids. The germline V and J ends were trimmed by 2 bases and 4 bases, with 15 bases remaining between them. CDR1 and CDR2 from the germline V gene are MNHEY and SMNVEV (reference sequence). The CDR3 loop reads CASSLAIGQKYNEQFF. In DNA form, the CDR3 reads TGTGCCAGCAGTTTAGCAATAGGACAGAAGTACAATGAGCAGTTCTTC.

This rearrangement joins TRBV12-5 to TRBJ2-5; 7 positions match TRBD1. Germline CDR1 is LGHNT and CDR2 is FRNRAP. J gave up 0 bases and V 2 bases, and 3 bases lay outside the gene matches. This CDR3 has 15 amino acids. CDR3 coding DNA: TGTGCTAGTGGTTTGTGGGGACAGAACCAAGAGACCCAGTACTTC. Protein: CASGLWGQNQETQYF.

The chain links TRBV7-2 to TRBJ2-1, with TRBD2 identical over 10 bases. This CDR3 has 15 residues. After removal of 6 bases from V and 7 bases from J, the junction contained 9 bases not matched to a gene. Germline V CDR1 and CDR2: SGHTA, FQGNSA. As DNA, the CDR3 is TGTGCCAGCAGACCCGGAGCGGGAGGGCATAATGAGCAGTTCTTC. Protein: CASRPGAGGHNEQFF.